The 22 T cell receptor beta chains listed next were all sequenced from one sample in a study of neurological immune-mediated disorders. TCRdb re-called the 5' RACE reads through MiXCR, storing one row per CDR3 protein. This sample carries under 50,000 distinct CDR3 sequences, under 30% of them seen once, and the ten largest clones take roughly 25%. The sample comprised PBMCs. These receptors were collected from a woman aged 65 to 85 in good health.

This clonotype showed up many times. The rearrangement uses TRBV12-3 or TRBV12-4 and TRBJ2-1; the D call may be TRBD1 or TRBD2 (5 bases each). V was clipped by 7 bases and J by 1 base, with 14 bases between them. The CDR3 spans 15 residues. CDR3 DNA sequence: TGTGCCAGCAATCGCGAGGGGCCGTCCTACAATGAGCAGTTCTTC. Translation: CASNREGPSYNEQFF.

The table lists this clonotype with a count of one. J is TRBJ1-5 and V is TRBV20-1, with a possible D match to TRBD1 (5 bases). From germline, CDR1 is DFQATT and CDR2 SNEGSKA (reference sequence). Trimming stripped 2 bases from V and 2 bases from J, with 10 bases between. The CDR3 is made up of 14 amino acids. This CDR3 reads CSARMGGGNQPQHF. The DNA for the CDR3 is TGCAGTGCTAGAATGGGAGGGGGCAATCAGCCCCAGCATTTT.

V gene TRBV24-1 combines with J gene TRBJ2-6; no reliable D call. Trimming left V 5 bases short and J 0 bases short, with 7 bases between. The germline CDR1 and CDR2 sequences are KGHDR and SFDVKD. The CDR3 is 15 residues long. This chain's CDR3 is CATSGGSSGANVLTF. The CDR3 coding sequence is TGTGCCACCAGTGGGGGAAGCTCTGGGGCCAACGTCCTGACTTTC.

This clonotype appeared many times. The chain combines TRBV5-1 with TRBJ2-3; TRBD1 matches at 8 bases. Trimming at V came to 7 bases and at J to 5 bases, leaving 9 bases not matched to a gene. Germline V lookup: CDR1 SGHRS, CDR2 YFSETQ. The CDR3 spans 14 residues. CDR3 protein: CASQAGGALDTQYF. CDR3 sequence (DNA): TGCGCCAGCCAAGCAGGGGGCGCCTTAGATACGCAGTATTTT.

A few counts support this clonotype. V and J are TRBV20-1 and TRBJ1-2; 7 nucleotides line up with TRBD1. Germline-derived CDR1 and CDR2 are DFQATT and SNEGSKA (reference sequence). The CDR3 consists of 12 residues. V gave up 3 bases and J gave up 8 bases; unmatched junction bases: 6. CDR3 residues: CSARPGGGGYTF. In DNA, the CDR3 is TGCAGTGCTAGGCCAGGAGGGGGCGGCTACACCTTC.

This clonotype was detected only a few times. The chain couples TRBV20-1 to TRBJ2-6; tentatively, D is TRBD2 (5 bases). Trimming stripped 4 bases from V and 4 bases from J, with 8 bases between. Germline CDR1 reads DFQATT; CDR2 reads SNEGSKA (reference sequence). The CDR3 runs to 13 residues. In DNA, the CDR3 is TGCAGTGCTACTAGCACCGGGGCCAACGTCCTGACTTTC. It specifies CSATSTGANVLTF.

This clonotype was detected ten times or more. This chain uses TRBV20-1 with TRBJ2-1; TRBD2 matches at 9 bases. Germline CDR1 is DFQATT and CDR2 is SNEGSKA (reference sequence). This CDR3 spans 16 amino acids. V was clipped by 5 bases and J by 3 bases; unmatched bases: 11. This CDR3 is CSAPARLAENYNEQFF. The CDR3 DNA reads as TGCAGTGCTCCAGCTAGACTAGCGGAAAACTACAATGAGCAGTTCTTC.

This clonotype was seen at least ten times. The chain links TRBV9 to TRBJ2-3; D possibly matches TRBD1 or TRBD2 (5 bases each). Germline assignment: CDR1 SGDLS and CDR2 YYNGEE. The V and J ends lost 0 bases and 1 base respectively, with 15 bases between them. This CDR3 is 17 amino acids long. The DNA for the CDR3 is TGTGCCAGCAGCGTAGCGGGGCGGCGGGCCGGCACAGATACGCAGTATTTT. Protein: CASSVAGRRAGTDTQYF.

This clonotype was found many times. The CDR3 DNA is TGTGCCAGCAGTCTTGACTCCGGGACCGATAACGGGGAGCTGTTTTTT. Residues: CASSLDSGTDNGELFF. This rearrangement joins TRBV2 to TRBJ2-2; possibly TRBD1 or TRBD2 for D (5 bases each). The V and J ends lost 5 bases and 7 bases respectively, with 20 bases between them. The germline CDR1 and CDR2 sequences are SNHLY and FYNNEI. CDR3 length equals 16 residues.

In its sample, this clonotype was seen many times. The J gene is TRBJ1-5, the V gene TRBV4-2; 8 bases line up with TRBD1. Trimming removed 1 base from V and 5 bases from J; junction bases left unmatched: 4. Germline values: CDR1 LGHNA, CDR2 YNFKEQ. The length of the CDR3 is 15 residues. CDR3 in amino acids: CASSQVGTGYQPQHF. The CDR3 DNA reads TGTGCCAGCAGCCAAGTCGGGACAGGTTATCAGCCCCAGCATTTT.

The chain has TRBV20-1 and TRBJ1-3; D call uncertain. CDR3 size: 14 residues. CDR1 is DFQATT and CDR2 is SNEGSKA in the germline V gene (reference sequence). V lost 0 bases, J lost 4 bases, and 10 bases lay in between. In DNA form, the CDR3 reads TGCAGTGCTAGAGATACCCAGAGGGGAAACACCATATATTTT. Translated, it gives CSARDTQRGNTIYF.

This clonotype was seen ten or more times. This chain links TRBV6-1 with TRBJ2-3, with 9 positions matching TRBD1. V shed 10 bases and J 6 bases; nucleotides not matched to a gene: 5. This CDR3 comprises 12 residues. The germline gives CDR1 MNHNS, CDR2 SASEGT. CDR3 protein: CATRTGADTQYF. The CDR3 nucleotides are TGTGCCACCCGGACAGGGGCGGATACGCAGTATTTT.

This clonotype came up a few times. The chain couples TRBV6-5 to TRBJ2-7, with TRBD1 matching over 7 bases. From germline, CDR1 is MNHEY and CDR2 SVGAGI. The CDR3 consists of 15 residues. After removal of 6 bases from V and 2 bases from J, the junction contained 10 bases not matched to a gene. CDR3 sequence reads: CASSPLGQTTYEQYF. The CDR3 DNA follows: TGTGCCAGCAGCCCCCTGGGACAGACAACCTACGAGCAGTACTTC.

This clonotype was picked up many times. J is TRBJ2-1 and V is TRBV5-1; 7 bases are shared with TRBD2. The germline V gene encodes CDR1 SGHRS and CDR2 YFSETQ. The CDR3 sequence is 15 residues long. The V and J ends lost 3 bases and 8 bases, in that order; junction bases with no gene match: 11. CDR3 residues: CASSWGGTPGDEQFF. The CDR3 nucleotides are TGCGCCAGCAGCTGGGGGGGGACCCCGGGCGATGAGCAGTTCTTC.

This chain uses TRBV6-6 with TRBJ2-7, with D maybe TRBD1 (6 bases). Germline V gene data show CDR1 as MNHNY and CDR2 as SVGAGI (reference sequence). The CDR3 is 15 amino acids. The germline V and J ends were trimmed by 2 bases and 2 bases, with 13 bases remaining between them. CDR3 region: CASSYGQGPTYEQYF. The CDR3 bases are TGTGCCAGCAGTTACGGGCAGGGGCCTACCTACGAGCAGTACTTC.

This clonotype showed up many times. The DNA of the CDR3 is TGCGCCAGCAATCAAGGGACGCAGGGGAACACCGGGGAGCTGTTTTTT. As protein: CASNQGTQGNTGELFF. The rearrangement links TRBV5-1 to TRBJ2-2; either TRBD1 or TRBD2 may fit D (5 bases each). Germline assignment: CDR1 SGHRS and CDR2 YFSETQ. Trimming cost V 6 bases and J 1 base, with 16 bases left between them. There are 16 residues in the CDR3.

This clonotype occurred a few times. CDR3 bases: TGTGCCTGGAGTAAGGTGGGCGAGCAGTACTTC. It specifies CAWSKVGEQYF. The chain links TRBV30 to TRBJ2-7, with D unclear. Germline V gene lookup returns CDR1 GTSNPN and CDR2 SVGIG (reference sequence). The CDR3 runs 11 residues. Deletions cut 2 bases from V and 6 bases from J, with 8 bases between. Full variable domain (remainder filled in from reference TRBV30 and TRBJ2-7): SQTIHQWPATLVQPVGSPLSLECTVEGTSNPNLYWYRQAAGRGLQLLFYSVGIGQISSEVPQNLSASRPQDRQFILSSKKLLLSDSGFYLCAWSKVGEQYFGPGTRLTVT.

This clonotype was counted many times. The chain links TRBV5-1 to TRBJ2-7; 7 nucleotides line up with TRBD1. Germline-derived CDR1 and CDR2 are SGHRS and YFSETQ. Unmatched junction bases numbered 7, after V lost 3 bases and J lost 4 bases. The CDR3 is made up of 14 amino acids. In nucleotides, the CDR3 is TGCGCCAGCAGCTCTACTGACAGGGAATACGAGCAGTACTTC. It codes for CASSSTDREYEQYF.

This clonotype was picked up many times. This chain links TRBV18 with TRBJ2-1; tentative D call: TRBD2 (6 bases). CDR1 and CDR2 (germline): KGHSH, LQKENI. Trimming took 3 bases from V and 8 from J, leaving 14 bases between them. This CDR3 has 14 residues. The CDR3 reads CASSPDYGVHEQFF. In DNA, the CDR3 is TGTGCCAGCTCACCGGACTATGGAGTTCATGAGCAGTTCTTC. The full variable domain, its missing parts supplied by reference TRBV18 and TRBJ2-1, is NAGVMQNPRHLVRRRGQEARLRCSPMKGHSHVYWYRQLPEEGLKFMVYLQKENIIDESGMPKERFSAEFPKEGPSILRIQQVVRGDSAAYFCASSPDYGVHEQFFGPGTRLTVL.

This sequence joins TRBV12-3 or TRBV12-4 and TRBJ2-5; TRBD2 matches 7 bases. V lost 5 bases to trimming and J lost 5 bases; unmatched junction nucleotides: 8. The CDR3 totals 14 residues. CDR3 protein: CASSLSGAGETQYF. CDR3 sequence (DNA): TGTGCCAGCAGTCTAAGCGGGGCAGGCGAGACCCAGTACTTC.

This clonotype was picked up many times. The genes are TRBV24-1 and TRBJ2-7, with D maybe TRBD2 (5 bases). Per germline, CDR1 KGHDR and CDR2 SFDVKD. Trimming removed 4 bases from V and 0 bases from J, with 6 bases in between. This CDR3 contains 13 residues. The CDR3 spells CATSEAGSYEQYF. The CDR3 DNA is TGTGCCACCAGTGAGGCGGGCTCCTACGAGCAGTACTTC.

CDR3 sequence reads: CASSQYRTFDYEQYF. CDR3 nucleotide sequence: TGTGCCAGCAGCCAATATCGGACTTTCGATTACGAGCAGTACTTC. The V gene is TRBV4-2, the J gene TRBJ2-7; weak D call: TRBD2 (5 bases). V was shortened by 2 bases and J by 4 bases, with 15 bases between the two germline ends. This CDR3 has 15 amino acids. Germline V gene lookup returns CDR1 LGHNA and CDR2 YNFKEQ.